This TCR beta chain was recorded in a study of T cell repertoires in cytomegalovirus infection. For the study at large: Carrying CMV and the relevant HLA type showed in public TCR beta signatures. Study-level results: Adding up the frequency of public TCR beta families identified people who carried CMV plus the relevant HLA. HLA-C-restricted CMV clonotypes gave the most frequent clonotype in two of eight donors.

The CDR3 is 13 amino acids. Germline CDR1 is SGHVS and CDR2 is FNYEAQ. From the reads, TCRdb called clonotypes with MiXCR, one entry per CDR3 protein. In the table there are approximately 750,000 distinct CDR3 sequences, 35% to 45% of which are singletons. This clonotype was counted many times. As yet, its antigen is unknown. The junction shows a germline mismatch at one end, possibly a read error. The TCR comes from a human donor in good health (CMV status not recorded). Some clones in this sample may be carry-over from other donors' samples. The chain recombines TRBV7-6 with TRBJ2-4, with TRBD1 matching 9 bases. What was sequenced was PBMCs. Here the CDR3 DNA reads TGTGCTAGCAGCCAGGGACAGGGAGACATTCAGTACTTC. This encodes CASSQGQGDIQYF.